One and the same sample provided the 7 T cell receptor beta chains below, sequenced in a study of a mutant IDH1 vaccine in newly diagnosed glioma. Clones were sequenced by immunoSEQ multiplex PCR, and TCRdb holds only the in-frame ones, with some missing. The table records 58,000 or so clones, around 86% of them present only once. Time point here: week 23, last vaccination. What each vaccine dose contained was 300 ug of mutant IDH1 20-mer peptide, accompanied by topical imiquimod. The antigens for these receptors are not known. Sequenced material: PBMCs, taken from a glioma patient whose treatment included an IDH1 peptide vaccine. All receptors derive from a man aged 40-55 years with glioma.

The rearrangement joins TRBV19 to TRBJ2-2; D is undetermined. The CDR3 extends over 14 amino acids. Germline V gene lookup returns CDR1 LNHDA and CDR2 SQIVND (reference sequence). Trimming took off 5 bases at V and 6 bases at J, with 13 bases between the two ends. The DNA for the CDR3 is TGTGCCAGTAGTTACATGGGGTTCGCCGGGGAGCTGTTTTTT. It is translated as CASSYMGFAGELFF.

The rearrangement uses TRBV28 and TRBJ1-1, with D maybe TRBD1 (6 bases). CDR3 length: 17 amino acids. Germline CDR1 is MDHEN and CDR2 is SYDVKM. Trimming pared 5 bases from V and 1 base from J, leaving 20 bases between. The CDR3 loop reads CASSTYRGSQGNTEAFF. CDR3 in DNA: TGTGCCAGCAGTACCTATCGGGGATCACAGGGGAACACTGAAGCTTTCTTT.

The CDR3 DNA follows: TGTGCCAGCAGCCCTACCGGGACAGATAATGAAAAACTGTTTTTT. Translated, it gives CASSPTGTDNEKLFF. The chain employs TRBV7-3 and TRBJ1-4; TRBD1 agrees at 7 bases. With 5 bases clipped from V and 4 bases from J, the junction kept 7 bases outside the gene matches. The V gene's germline CDR1 is SGHTA and CDR2 FQGTGA. The length of the CDR3 is 15 residues.

This clone was seen more than once but under ten times. The chain uses TRBV10-1 and TRBJ2-2; D unresolved. The CDR3 is made up of 13 amino acids. V gave up 0 bases and J gave up 4 bases, with 3 bases separating them. Germline CDR1 is WNHNN and CDR2 is SYGVQD (reference sequence). CDR3 sequence: CASSESLTGELFF. The CDR3 region has the DNA TGCGCCAGCAGTGAGTCCCTCACCGGGGAGCTGTTTTTT.

This CDR3 reads CASSLGQGSLQPQHF. The CDR3 DNA sequence: TGTGCCAGCAGCCTAGGACAGGGGTCGTTACAGCCCCAGCATTTT. V and J are TRBV7-9 and TRBJ1-5; 9 bases are a match to TRBD1. Germline CDR1 reads SEHNR; CDR2 reads FQNEAQ (reference sequence). This CDR3 region has 15 residues. Trimming at V came to 5 bases and at J to 7 bases, leaving 9 bases not matched to a gene.

The chain recombines TRBV19 with TRBJ1-1, with a tentative D call TRBD1 (6 bases). Trimming cost V 5 bases and J 1 base, with 14 bases left between them. Germline CDR1 LNHDA, CDR2 SQIVND (reference sequence). CDR3 length equals 15 residues. The chain's CDR3 is CASSLQGWGNTEAFF. CDR3 DNA: TGTGCCAGTAGTCTACAGGGATGGGGGAACACTGAAGCTTTCTTT.

V usage is TRBV18 and J usage is TRBJ1-5; D is ambiguous. The CDR3 spans 13 residues. The V gene's germline CDR1 is KGHSH and CDR2 LQKENI. The V end was cut by 1 base, the J end by 4 bases, with 5 bases between. As DNA, the CDR3 is TGTGCCAGCTCACCACAAGTGAATCAGCCCCAGCATTTT. This encodes CASSPQVNQPQHF.